The 5 T cell receptor beta chains listed next were all sequenced from one sample in a study of spatial heterogeneity in lung cancer. Study-wide results and caveats: It was found that expanded intratumoral alpha and beta TCR counts tracked tumor mutation counts.

As for time point: sample taken at primary tumor resection. TCRdb used MiXCR to reprocess the 5' RACE reads, holding one entry per CDR3 protein. The sample has roughly 10,000 distinct CDR3 sequences; 12% are singletons. Their recognized antigens are unknown. The sample in question was lung tumor tissue, obtained at surgery. The source is a female donor with early-stage non-small cell lung cancer.

This clonotype occurred many times. The CDR3 loop is CASSPGQGAEQYF. For the CDR3, the DNA is TGTGCCAGCTCACCGGGACAGGGTGCCGAGCAGTACTTC. This rearrangement joins TRBV18 to TRBJ2-7; 9 nucleotides match TRBD1. Germline V lookup: CDR1 KGHSH, CDR2 LQKENI. This CDR3 is 13 amino acids long. V was pared by 3 bases and J by 6 bases, with 3 bases of the junction left unmatched.

This clonotype was seen at least ten times. The gene calls are TRBV7-6 and TRBJ1-2; perhaps TRBD1 as D (5 bases). Per the germline V gene, CDR1 is SGHVS and CDR2 is FNYEAQ. This CDR3 region has 15 residues. The ends were cut back, 5 bases at V and 6 bases at J, with 19 bases in the middle. The CDR3 coding sequence is TGTGCCAGCAGCGTGGGACTCCCCACGCCTCATGGCTACACCTTC. This codes for CASSVGLPTPHGYTF.

This clonotype was recorded at least ten times. The V call is TRBV29-1, the J call TRBJ1-1, with 11 bases that match TRBD1. This CDR3 region has 12 residues. CDR1 and CDR2 from the germline V gene are SQVTM and ANQGSEA. V lost 8 bases, J lost 7 bases, and 6 bases stayed unmatched. CDR3 bases: TGCAGCACCGGACAGGGGGCGCGTGAAGCTTTCTTT. Protein: CSTGQGAREAFF.

This clonotype has a count of ten or more. The gene calls are TRBV5-5 and TRBJ2-5, with TRBD2 matching over 7 bases. The CDR3 runs to 13 residues. With 5 bases clipped from V and 3 bases from J, the junction kept 4 bases outside the gene matches. Germline assignment: CDR1 SGHKS and CDR2 YYEKEE (reference sequence). CDR3 region: CASRHAGEETQYF. In DNA, the CDR3 is TGTGCCAGCAGGCACGCGGGGGAAGAGACCCAGTACTTC. Based on the CDR3 plus reference TRBV5-5 and TRBJ2-5, the full variable domain is DAGVTQSPTHLIKTRGQQVTLRCSPISGHKSVSWYQQVLGQGPQFIFQYYEKEERGRGNFPDRFSARQFPNYSSELNVNALLLGDSALYLCASRHAGEETQYFGPGTRLLVL.

V and J are TRBV7-9 and TRBJ1-2; D gene unclear. Germline V gene data show CDR1 as SEHNR and CDR2 as FQNEAQ (reference sequence). CDR3 length: 12 amino acids. Trimming left V 4 bases short and J 2 bases short, with 5 bases between. The CDR3 region is CASSSSNYGYTF. The CDR3 region has the DNA TGTGCCAGCAGCTCGTCCAACTATGGCTACACCTTC.